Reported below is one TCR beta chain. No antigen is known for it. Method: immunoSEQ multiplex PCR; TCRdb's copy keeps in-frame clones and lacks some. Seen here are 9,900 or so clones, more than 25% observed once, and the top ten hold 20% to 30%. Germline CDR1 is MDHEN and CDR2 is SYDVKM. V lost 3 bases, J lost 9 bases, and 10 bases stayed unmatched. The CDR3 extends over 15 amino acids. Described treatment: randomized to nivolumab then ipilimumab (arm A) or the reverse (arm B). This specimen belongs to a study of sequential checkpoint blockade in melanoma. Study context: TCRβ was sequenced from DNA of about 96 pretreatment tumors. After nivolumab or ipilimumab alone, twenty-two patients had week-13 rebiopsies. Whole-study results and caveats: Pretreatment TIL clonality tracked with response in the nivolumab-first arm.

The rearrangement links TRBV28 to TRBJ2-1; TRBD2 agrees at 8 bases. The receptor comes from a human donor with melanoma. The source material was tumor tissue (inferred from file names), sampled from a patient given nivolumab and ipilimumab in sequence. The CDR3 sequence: CASSFKRGYLGEQFF. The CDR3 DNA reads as TGTGCCAGCAGTTTTAAGCGGGGGTATCTGGGTGAGCAGTTCTTC. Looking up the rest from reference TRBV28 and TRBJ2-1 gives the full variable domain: DVKVTQSSRYLVKRTGEKVFLECVQDMDHENMFWYRQDPGLGLRLIYFSYDVKMKEKGDIPEGYSVSREKKERFSLILESASTNQTSMYLCASSFKRGYLGEQFFGPGTRLTVL.